The rows below give T cell receptor beta chains drawn from one sample of a study of identical twins. From the 5' RACE reads, TCRdb called clonotypes with MiXCR, one entry per CDR3 protein. This sample carries some 710,000 distinct CDR3 sequences, around 6.1% of them seen once, and the ten largest clones take about 1.8%. The sequencing sample was made of naive T cells sorted from blood. The source of these receptors is a man between 18 and 35 years old in good health. The CDR3 runs from the conserved cysteine through the conserved F or W. The order of the fields is V gene, J gene, clone size, D gene, CDR3 DNA, CDR3 protein. The D gene is left open where the match is weak. Where a row states a size, it is once, few, many or the class of an expanded clone; other rows omit it.

TRBV25-1	TRBJ1-6	-	-	TGTGCCAGCAGTGAACGCTGGGGGGGGATTCTTAATTCACCCCTCCACTTT	CASSERWGGILNSPLHF
TRBV11-2	TRBJ2-3	many	-	TGTGCCAGCTGGAGGGGGGGCCCGCCAGATACGCAGTATTTT	CASWRGGPPDTQYF
TRBV6-1	TRBJ2-7	few	TRBD1	TGTGCCAGCAGGGATACAGGGGCCGCGTACGAGCAGTACTTC	CASRDTGAAYEQYF
TRBV29-1	TRBJ2-3	few	-	TGCAGCGCTCTTAGGAATACGCAGTATTTT	CSALRNTQYF
TRBV28	TRBJ1-6	-	-	TGTGCCAGCGATCGGGCAGGCAATTCACCCCTCCACTTT	CASDRAGNSPLHF
TRBV7-8	TRBJ2-1	many	TRBD1	TGTGCCAGCAGCTTAGCGCCGACAGGGGCGAGGTACAATGAGCAGTTCTTC	CASSLAPTGARYNEQFF
TRBV24-1	TRBJ1-1	few	-	TGTGCCGATACATGGCTTGAAGCTTTCTTT	CADTWLEAFF
TRBV6-1	TRBJ2-5	-	TRBD1	TGTGCCAGCAGTGCAGGGACAGGAAATACCGGAGAGACCCAGTACTTC	CASSAGTGNTGETQYF
TRBV19	TRBJ1-1	few	-	TGTGCCAGTAGCCCGGTCAGGTCTGAAGCTTTCTTT	CASSPVRSEAFF
TRBV12-3/TRBV12-4	TRBJ2-1	few	-	TGTGCCAGCAGTCACCCACTAGCCTCCTACAATGAGCAGTTCTTC	CASSHPLASYNEQFF
TRBV14	TRBJ2-1	many	TRBD1	TGTGCCAGCAGCCAAGTTTACCCAACGGTCGGGGACAGGAGGCGGGCAGAGCAGTTCTTC	CASSQVYPTVGDRRRAEQFF
TRBV20-1	TRBJ1-6	-	TRBD1	TGCAGTGCTAGAGATACCGCAGGGGGTTATTCACCCCTCCACTTT	CSARDTAGGYSPLHF
TRBV5-1	TRBJ2-7	few	TRBD1	TGCGCCAGCAGCCACGACAGGGGGCCCTCCTACGAGCAGTACTTC	CASSHDRGPSYEQYF
TRBV28	TRBJ1-3	many	-	TGTGCCAGCAGTTCCCTCCCATCTGGAAACACCATATATTTT	CASSSLPSGNTIYF
TRBV5-1	TRBJ1-1	many	-	TGCGCCAGCAGCTCCAATCGCGCGGGGAACACTGAAGCTTTCTTT	CASSSNRAGNTEAFF
TRBV7-8	TRBJ2-1	many	TRBD2	TGTGCCAGCAGCTTAGGAGGGACTAGCGGTATCCATGAGCAGTTCTTC	CASSLGGTSGIHEQFF
TRBV12-3/TRBV12-4	TRBJ2-7	many	TRBD1	TGTGCCAGCAGCCCAAATGGACAGGGGCTCCACGAGCAGTACTTC	CASSPNGQGLHEQYF